Each of the 16 T cell receptor beta chains below was sequenced from the same sample in a study of blood T cell repertoires in COVID-19 (dated by TCRdb to between 2020 and 2021). Libraries were prepared through the immunoSEQ multiplex PCR assay. This immuneACCESS table, as held by TCRdb, lists in-frame sequences with V and J called but not all clones. Of the missing ones, under half trace to an unresolved V gene in checked studies; the others have no known cause. The sample table holds about 200,000 clones, of which around 80% were seen once. The ten biggest clones cover more than 9% of the sample. The sequenced sample was peripheral blood. These receptor sequences come from a woman older than 75 with acute or convalescent COVID-19.

The J gene is TRBJ2-2, the V gene TRBV10-1, with TRBD1 matching 9 bases. Germline lookup yields CDR1 WNHNN and CDR2 SYGVQD (reference sequence). The V gene end was trimmed by 5 bases and the J gene end by 4 bases; junction bases not matched to a gene: 11. The CDR3 has 17 amino acids. CDR3 sequence: CASSRSTGTGTTGELFF. DNA for the CDR3: TGCGCCAGCAGTCGCTCTACCGGGACAGGGACCACCGGGGAGCTGTTTTTT.

The DNA of the CDR3 is TGCGCCAGCAGCCTGGATAGCGGGGGTAATTACGAGCAGTACTTC. Its protein product is CASSLDSGGNYEQYF. The V and J genes are TRBV5-1 and TRBJ2-7; 9 bases fit TRBD2. The CDR3 consists of 15 residues. Germline V gene data show CDR1 as SGHRS and CDR2 as YFSETQ. The ends lost 4 bases at V and 4 bases at J; junction bases unmatched: 9.

V gene TRBV2 combines with J gene TRBJ2-3, with 9 bases matching TRBD2. With 2 bases clipped from V and 5 bases from J, the junction kept 11 bases outside the gene matches. This CDR3 contains 17 residues. CDR1 and CDR2 (germline): SNHLY, FYNNEI. The CDR3 DNA reads as TGTGCCAGCAGTGAATCACTGGGGCGGGGGGGCTTAGATACGCAGTATTTT. Residues: CASSESLGRGGLDTQYF.

This chain links TRBV4-1 with TRBJ2-5; 7 bases fit TRBD1. Germline V lookup: CDR1 MGHRA, CDR2 YSYEKL. This CDR3 has 16 residues. The V segment lost 5 bases and the J segment 1 base; nucleotides outside the gene matches: 10. The CDR3 region is CASSNLHRDSQETQYF. In DNA form, the CDR3 reads TGCGCCAGCAGCAACCTACACCGGGACAGCCAAGAGACCCAGTACTTC.

The chain employs TRBV4-2 and TRBJ2-3; maybe TRBD2 (5 bases). V was pared by 6 bases and J by 1 base, with 8 bases between. Germline values: CDR1 LGHNA, CDR2 YNFKEQ. The length of the CDR3 is 13 residues. CDR3 nucleotide sequence: TGTGCCAGCAGAGAGGGAGGCACAGATACGCAGTATTTT. This translates into CASREGGTDTQYF.

The gene calls are TRBV21-1 and TRBJ2-7; the table calls TRBD1, which could not be checked here. TRBV21-1 is designated a pseudogene. The CDR3 runs 14 residues. DNA for the CDR3: TGTGCCAGCAGCTCCAGGGAACACGGGTGCGAGCAGTACTTC. Translated: CASSSREHGCEQYF.

The J gene is TRBJ1-4, the V gene TRBV7-2, with D maybe TRBD1 (5 bases). From germline, CDR1 is SGHTA and CDR2 FQGNSA. This CDR3 has 13 residues. The germline V and J ends were trimmed by 7 bases and 8 bases, with 14 bases remaining between them. CDR3 residues: CASTTSGGEKLFF. DNA for the CDR3: TGTGCCAGCACCACTTCCGGGGGGGAAAAACTGTTTTTT.

The chain employs TRBV5-1 and TRBJ1-1; weak D call: TRBD1 (5 bases). CDR1 is SGHRS, CDR2 YFSETQ, per germline. V lost 4 bases and J 1 base, leaving 11 bases between the germline ends. This CDR3 is 14 amino acids long. The CDR3 sequence: CASSTDGGNTEAFF. In DNA form, the CDR3 reads TGCGCCAGCAGCACGGACGGGGGGAACACTGAAGCTTTCTTT.

The rearrangement joins TRBV25-1 to TRBJ1-1, with D tentatively TRBD1 (6 bases). Germline V gives CDR1 MGHDK, CDR2 SYGVNS. The CDR3 is made up of 14 amino acids. The ends were cut back, 7 bases at V and 3 bases at J, with 15 bases in the middle. The CDR3 DNA follows: TGTGCCAGCAAATTAGGGGGGGCGCACACTGAAGCTTTCTTT. It yields the protein CASKLGGAHTEAFF.

Many counts were recorded for this clone. The gene calls are TRBV19 and TRBJ1-1; a possible D gene is TRBD1 (6 bases). The germline V and J ends were trimmed by 5 bases and 0 bases, with 13 bases remaining between them. This CDR3 is built from 15 residues. The germline V gene has CDR1 LNHDA and CDR2 SQIVND (reference sequence). The CDR3 coding sequence is TGTGCCAGTAGTCGAAACAGGGACCTGAACACTGAAGCTTTCTTT. Translated, it gives CASSRNRDLNTEAFF.

In its sample, this clone was seen once. The genes are TRBV6-5 and TRBJ1-6; D is possibly TRBD1 (6 bases). V was pared by 5 bases and J by 9 bases, with 17 bases between. Germline lookup yields CDR1 MNHEY and CDR2 SVGAGI. The CDR3 totals 15 residues. For the CDR3, the DNA is TGTGCCAGCAGTACACATCGGGACAACCCTTCACCCCTCCACTTT. Translated, it gives CASSTHRDNPSPLHF.

For the CDR3, the DNA is TGTGCCAGTAGCCCAAGCGGGGGAACCTACAATGAGCAGTTCTTC. Encoded protein: CASSPSGGTYNEQFF. This chain links TRBV19 with TRBJ2-1; 8 nucleotides line up with TRBD2. V was clipped by 6 bases and J by 2 bases; unmatched bases: 6. This CDR3 contains 15 residues. Germline CDR1 is LNHDA and CDR2 is SQIVND (reference sequence).

The rearrangement joins TRBV18 to TRBJ1-1; D not resolved. Germline V gene sequence: CDR1 KGHSH, CDR2 LQKENI. V lost 0 bases to trimming and J lost 1 base, with 12 bases between them. The CDR3 sequence is 16 residues long. The DNA for the CDR3 is TGTGCCAGCTCACCACCAGTTGGGCAATCGAACACTGAAGCTTTCTTT. This codes for CASSPPVGQSNTEAFF.

V and J are TRBV7-9 and TRBJ2-7; 10 bases line up with TRBD2. In germline, CDR1 is SEHNR, CDR2 FQNEAQ (reference sequence). The ends lost 4 bases at V and 9 bases at J; junction bases unmatched: 3. This CDR3 has 12 residues. The DNA of the CDR3 is TGTGCCAGCAGCTGGACTAGCGGCGGGCAGTACTTC. Translating it yields CASSWTSGGQYF.

The J gene is TRBJ2-1, the V gene TRBV3-1 (or the pseudogene TRBV3-2); TRBD1 matches at 8 bases. The CDR3 length is 14 residues. The V gene end was trimmed by 5 bases and the J gene end by 5 bases; junction bases not matched to a gene: 5. Germline loops: CDR1 LGHDT, CDR2 YNNKEL (reference sequence). The CDR3 DNA sequence: TGTGCCAGCAGCACAGGGGGACTTAACAATGAGCAGTTCTTC. This gives the protein CASSTGGLNNEQFF.

CDR3 bases: TGCAGCGTCCGGGAACAAGAGACCCAGTACTTC. It translates to CSVREQETQYF. J is TRBJ2-5 and V is TRBV29-1, with D perhaps TRBD2 (5 bases). CDR1 and CDR2 (germline): SQVTM, ANQGSEA. V shed 6 bases and J shed 2 bases, with 7 bases lying between them. The CDR3 is 11 amino acids. The full variable domain, rest sourced from reference TRBV29-1 and TRBJ2-5, is SAVISQKPSRDICQRGTSLTIQCQVDSQVTMMFWYRQQPGQSLTLIATANQGSEATYESGFVIDKFPISRPNLTFSTLTVSNMSPEDSSIYLCSVREQETQYFGPGTRLLVL.